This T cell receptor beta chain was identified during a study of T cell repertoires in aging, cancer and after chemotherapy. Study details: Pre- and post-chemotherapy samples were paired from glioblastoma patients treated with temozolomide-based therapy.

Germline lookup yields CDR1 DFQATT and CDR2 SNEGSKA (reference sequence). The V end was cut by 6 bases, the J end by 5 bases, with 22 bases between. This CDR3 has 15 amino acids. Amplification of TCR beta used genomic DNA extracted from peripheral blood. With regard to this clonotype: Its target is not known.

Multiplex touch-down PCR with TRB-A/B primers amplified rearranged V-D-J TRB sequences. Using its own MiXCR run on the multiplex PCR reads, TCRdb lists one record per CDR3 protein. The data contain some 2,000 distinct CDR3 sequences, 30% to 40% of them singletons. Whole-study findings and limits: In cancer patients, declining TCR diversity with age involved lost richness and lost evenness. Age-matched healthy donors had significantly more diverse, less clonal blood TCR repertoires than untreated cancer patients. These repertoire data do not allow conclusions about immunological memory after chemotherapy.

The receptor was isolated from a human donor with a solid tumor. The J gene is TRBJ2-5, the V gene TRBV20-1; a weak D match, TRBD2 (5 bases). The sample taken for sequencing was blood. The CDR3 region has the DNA TGCAGTGCCCCGAGACGGCAGCGGCCCCGGGAGACCCAGTACTTC. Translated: CSAPRRQRPRETQYF.